The clone carrying this T cell receptor (beta chain) was detected a few times. These data come from a study of blood T cell repertoires in COVID-19. As for the study in general: Material from acute and convalescent COVID-19 was sourced from the United States, Italy and Spain. T cells, B-cell-depleted T cells, or PBMCs supplied cDNA or gDNA.

In the authors' workflow: By means of reference gene primer amplification, nucleated cell counts were estimated. Here immunoSEQ multiplex PCR was the method, and the copy in TCRdb shows in-frame clones only, minus some. V and J calls plus clone size are reproduced from that table; the DNA served to infer D and trimming. The data show 60,000 to 70,000 clones, around 86% seen once. The TCR originated in a woman aged 55-69 years with acute or convalescent COVID-19. Sequenced sample: peripheral blood.

CDR3: CASSLRGTDMNTEAFF. CDR3 bases: TGTGCCAGCAGCCTGCGGGGTACAGACATGAACACTGAAGCTTTCTTT. J is TRBJ1-1 and V is TRBV11-2, with D uncertain. V gave up 5 bases and J gave up 0 bases, with 16 bases separating them. The CDR3 loop spans 16 amino acids. The germline V gene has CDR1 SGHAT and CDR2 FQNNGV.